Sequencing of this T cell receptor (beta chain) was carried out in a study of shared clonotypes between healthy human individuals. Looked up from germline, CDR1 is GTSNPN and CDR2 is SVGIG (reference sequence). V gave up 2 bases and J gave up 6 bases, with 5 bases separating them. CDR3 size: 12 residues. Sequenced by immunoSEQ multiplex PCR; TCRdb stores in-frame clones only, minus some. The data contain about 480,000 clones, around 79% of them seen just once; the ten biggest clones take up around 12%. V gene TRBV30 combines with J gene TRBJ1-6; D is undetermined. The clonotype was recovered from a woman in her thirties or forties in good health. Some clones in this sample may be carry-over from other donors' samples. The sequencing sample was made of PBMCs. DNA of the CDR3: TGTGCCTGGAGTTGGGGTAATTCACCCCTCCACTTT. Translation gives CAWSWGNSPLHF.